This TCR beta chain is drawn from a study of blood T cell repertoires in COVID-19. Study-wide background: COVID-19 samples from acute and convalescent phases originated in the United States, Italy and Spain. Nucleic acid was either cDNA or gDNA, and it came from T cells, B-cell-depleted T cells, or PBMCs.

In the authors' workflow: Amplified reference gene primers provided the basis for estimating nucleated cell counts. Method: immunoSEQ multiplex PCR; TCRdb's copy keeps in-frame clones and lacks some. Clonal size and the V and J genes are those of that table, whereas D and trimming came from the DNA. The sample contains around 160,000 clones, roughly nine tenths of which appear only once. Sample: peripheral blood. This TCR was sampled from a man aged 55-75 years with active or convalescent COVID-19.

This CDR3 is CASSLQGQPGTEAFF. CDR3 in DNA: TGTGCCAGCAGCTTACAGGGACAGCCAGGCACTGAAGCTTTCTTT. The V and J genes are TRBV11-2 and TRBJ1-1; 7 bases line up with TRBD1. There are 15 residues in the CDR3. Trimming cost V 2 bases and J 4 bases; bases outside gene matches: 7. Germline V gives CDR1 SGHAT, CDR2 FQNNGV.